The 23 T cell receptor beta chains below come from one sample, sequenced in a study of OX40 agonist ivuxolimab in advanced cancers. Profiled with immunoSEQ multiplex PCR; TCRdb holds only in-frame clones, not every one. The sample consists of about 89,000 clones, approximately 90% of them appearing once. The sample consisted of CD4+ or CD8+ T cells sorted from blood, taken in a trial of the OX40 agonist ivuxolimab. All receptors derive from an adult with an advanced solid tumor such as melanoma, head and neck, liver or kidney cancer.

This rearrangement joins TRBV14 to TRBJ2-7, with D perhaps TRBD1 (6 bases). The CDR3 runs 15 residues. Trimming took 2 bases from V and 1 from J, leaving 12 bases between them. Per germline, CDR1 SGHDN and CDR2 FVKESK. CDR3 in amino acids: CASSQMGDKSYEQYF. CDR3 coding DNA: TGTGCCAGCAGCCAAATGGGGGACAAGTCCTACGAGCAGTACTTC.

This sequence joins TRBV29-1 and TRBJ2-3, with 7 bases aligning to TRBD1. Germline CDR1 and CDR2: SQVTM and ANQGSEA. The CDR3 runs 14 residues. Trimming took 7 bases from V and 1 from J; bases not matched to a gene: 8. CDR3 sequence (DNA): TGCAGCGCCCGTGTGGACAGGCGCACAGATACGCAGTATTTT. Translating it yields CSARVDRRTDTQYF.

The chain employs TRBV7-8 and TRBJ2-2; 14 positions match TRBD2. Germline V gene lookup returns CDR1 SGHVS and CDR2 FQNEAQ. This CDR3 is 18 amino acids long. V was clipped by 4 bases and J by 5 bases; unmatched bases: 9. This CDR3 is CASSSGLAGGTGTGELFF. CDR3 bases: TGTGCCAGCAGCTCAGGACTAGCGGGGGGAACGGGGACCGGGGAGCTGTTTTTT. Full variable domain (rest looked up from reference TRBV7-8 and TRBJ2-2): GAGVSQSPRYKVAKRGQDVALRCDPISGHVSLFWYQQALGQGPEFLTYFQNEAQLDKSGLPSDRFFAERPEGSVSTLKIQRTQQEDSAVYLCASSSGLAGGTGTGELFFGEGSRLTVL.

The gene calls are TRBV6-6 and TRBJ1-1; D gene unclear. Germline CDR1 and CDR2: MNHNY and SVGAGI (reference sequence). The CDR3 is 12 residues long. V dropped 4 bases and J dropped 2 bases, with 5 bases sitting between them. Here the CDR3 reads CASSWGNTEAFF. CDR3 sequence (DNA): TGTGCCAGCAGTTGGGGTAACACTGAAGCTTTCTTT.

The chain is built from TRBV4-3 and TRBJ1-5; D is ambiguous. V was cut by 0 bases and J by 7 bases, with 10 bases left in between. This CDR3 has 14 residues. The germline gives CDR1 LGHNA, CDR2 YSLEER. The CDR3 nucleotides read TGCGCCAGCAGCCAAGAGGCGGGTGGGCAGCCCCAGCATTTT. It translates to CASSQEAGGQPQHF.

V is TRBV5-4 and J is TRBJ2-5; 8 bases match TRBD2. V shed 6 bases and J 4 bases; nucleotides not matched to a gene: 11. The CDR3 runs to 15 residues. In germline, CDR1 is SGHNT, CDR2 YYREEE (reference sequence). The CDR3 sequence is CASTSGGGLRETQYF. The DNA of the CDR3 is TGTGCCAGCACCTCTGGCGGGGGGTTGCGAGAGACCCAGTACTTC.

The chain combines TRBV2 with TRBJ2-7; TRBD1 agrees at 11 bases. J lost 6 bases, V lost 4 bases, and 5 bases had no gene match. Germline V gene lookup returns CDR1 SNHLY and CDR2 FYNNEI. The CDR3 length is 14 residues. CDR3 loop: CASSVDRGPGEQYF. DNA of the CDR3: TGTGCCAGCAGTGTGGACAGGGGGCCGGGCGAGCAGTACTTC.

The chain recombines TRBV6-5 with TRBJ1-3; TRBD1 agrees at 10 bases. Losses at the gene ends were 2 bases for V and 2 bases for J; bases not matched to a gene: 3. The CDR3 contains 16 residues. CDR1 and CDR2 (germline): MNHEY, SVGAGI. As DNA, the CDR3 is TGTGCCAGCAGTTACACCGGGACAGGGGCTGGAAACACCATATATTTT. Protein sequence: CASSYTGTGAGNTIYF.

The gene calls are TRBV5-1 and TRBJ2-7; 8 bases align to TRBD1. J lost 5 bases, V lost 4 bases, and 8 bases had no gene match. Germline CDR1 is SGHRS and CDR2 is YFSETQ. This CDR3 is 14 amino acids long. The CDR3 is CASSPTGTGNEQYF. Here the CDR3 DNA reads TGCGCCAGCAGCCCTACCGGGACAGGCAACGAGCAGTACTTC. Full variable domain (missing parts from reference TRBV5-1 and TRBJ2-7): KAGVTQTPRYLIKTRGQQVTLSCSPISGHRSVSWYQQTPGQGLQFLFEYFSETQRNKGNFPGRFSGRQFSNSRSEMNVSTLELGDSALYLCASSPTGTGNEQYFGPGTRLTVT.

The rearrangement joins TRBV10-2 to TRBJ1-1; a possible D gene is TRBD1 (6 bases). The CDR3 has 17 residues. V was trimmed by 0 bases and J by 0 bases, leaving 14 bases between them. Germline V CDR1 and CDR2: WSHSY, SAAADI. CDR3 sequence: CASSESRGQGLNTEAFF. DNA for the CDR3: TGCGCCAGCAGTGAGTCACGGGGGCAGGGACTGAACACTGAAGCTTTCTTT.

This chain links TRBV18 with TRBJ2-7; D remains unclear. Trimming pared 3 bases from V and 6 bases from J, leaving 9 bases between. The germline gives CDR1 KGHSH, CDR2 LQKENI. The CDR3 extends over 12 amino acids. CDR3 coding DNA: TGTGCCAGCTCACCCAGAGAGTTCGAGCAGTACTTC. It is translated as CASSPREFEQYF.

This clone has only one observation. The DNA for the CDR3 is TGTGCCACTGGACAGGGGGCGACGAACACTGAAGCTTTCTTT. Translating it yields CATGQGATNTEAFF. The chain joins TRBV15 to TRBJ1-1, with 11 bases aligning to TRBD1. Germline V CDR1 and CDR2: LNHNV, YYDKDF (reference sequence). The CDR3 runs to 14 residues. V gave up 9 bases and J gave up 1 base; unmatched junction bases: 4.

The chain joins TRBV9 to TRBJ2-3; tentative D call: TRBD2 (6 bases). CDR3 length equals 16 residues. CDR1 and CDR2 from the germline V gene are SGDLS and YYNGEE. The V gene lost 1 base and the J gene lost 0 bases, with 12 bases spanning the gap. The CDR3 loop is CASSVLWGTSTDTQYF. The CDR3 DNA reads TGTGCCAGCAGCGTATTATGGGGGACTAGCACAGATACGCAGTATTTT.

This chain joins TRBV12-5 and TRBJ2-2, with a tentative D call TRBD1 (7 bases). The CDR3 is made up of 15 amino acids. In germline, CDR1 is LGHNT, CDR2 FRNRAP. The ends were cut back, 5 bases at V and 5 bases at J, with 15 bases in the middle. Written as DNA, the CDR3 is TGTGCTAGTGGTACGAGGAGGGGGCGAACCGGGGAGCTGTTTTTT. Protein product: CASGTRRGRTGELFF. The entire variable domain, with the rest obtained from reference TRBV12-5 and TRBJ2-2, is as follows: DARVTQTPRHKVTEMGQEVTMRCQPILGHNTVFWYRQTMMQGLELLAYFRNRAPLDDSGMPKDRFSAEMPDATLATLKIQPSEPRDSAVYFCASGTRRGRTGELFFGEGSRLTVL.

The V and J genes are TRBV10-3 and TRBJ1-5, with 8 positions matching TRBD1. The germline V gene encodes CDR1 ENHRY and CDR2 SYGVKD. CDR3 size: 13 residues. V was clipped by 10 bases and J by 2 bases; unmatched bases: 4. The CDR3 nucleotides read TGTGCCACCGGACAGGGCGGCAATCAGCCCCAGCATTTT. Protein product: CATGQGGNQPQHF.

The genes are TRBV10-3 and TRBJ2-2; 9 bases are a match to TRBD2. The CDR3 length is 16 residues. V lost 10 bases to trimming and J lost 1 base; unmatched junction nucleotides: 10. In germline, CDR1 is ENHRY, CDR2 SYGVKD. The CDR3 DNA follows: TGTGCCACCGTAGCGGGGGCCCCCGAGAACACCGGGGAGCTGTTTTTT. Protein sequence: CATVAGAPENTGELFF.

The chain uses TRBV25-1 and TRBJ1-5; possible D gene TRBD1, 6 bases. The CDR3 runs to 15 residues. V was pared by 3 bases and J by 9 bases, with 18 bases between. Germline values: CDR1 MGHDK, CDR2 SYGVNS. CDR3 in amino acids: CASSDRTVAGSPQHF. The CDR3 nucleotides are TGTGCCAGCAGTGACCGGACAGTCGCAGGGTCGCCCCAGCATTTT.

The rearrangement links TRBV9 to TRBJ1-2; 10 nucleotides match TRBD1. Germline V gene lookup returns CDR1 SGDLS and CDR2 YYNGEE. This CDR3 comprises 16 residues. The J segment lost 4 bases and the V segment lost 3 bases, leaving 9 bases of the junction unmatched. The CDR3 bases are TGTGCCAGCAGCGCCAGACAGGGGGCGTCCTTCTATGGCTACACCTTC. Its translation is CASSARQGASFYGYTF.

Here the CDR3 reads CASSPRGRDQETQYF. In DNA form, the CDR3 reads TGTGCCAGCTCACCACGCGGCAGGGACCAAGAGACCCAGTACTTC. V and J are TRBV18 and TRBJ2-5; D is possibly TRBD1 (5 bases). Germline V gene data show CDR1 as KGHSH and CDR2 as LQKENI. Trimming cost V 1 base and J 0 bases, with 9 bases left between them. CDR3 size: 15 residues.

The rearrangement uses TRBV6-4 and TRBJ1-1; D remains ambiguous. The V and J ends lost 6 bases and 0 bases respectively, with 17 bases between them. Looked up from germline, CDR1 is MRHNA and CDR2 is SNTAGT. CDR3 size: 16 residues. In DNA form, the CDR3 reads TGTGCCAGCAGCCGGTGGGCGACCCCAATGAACACTGAAGCTTTCTTT. It is translated as CASSRWATPMNTEAFF.

The chain uses TRBV5-8 and TRBJ2-1; tentative D call: TRBD1 (5 bases). V dropped 4 bases and J dropped 6 bases, with 14 bases sitting between them. The CDR3 consists of 14 residues. Germline V gene sequence: CDR1 SGHTS, CDR2 YDEGEE. In DNA, the CDR3 is TGTGCCAGCAGCCTGGGGCCGATGGGCAATGAGCAGTTCTTC. This gives the protein CASSLGPMGNEQFF. The whole variable domain, remainder taken from reference TRBV5-8 and TRBJ2-1, is EAGVTQSPTHLIKTRGQQATLRCSPISGHTSVYWYQQALGLGLQFLLWYDEGEERNRGNFPPRFSGRQFPNYSSELNVNALELEDSALYLCASSLGPMGNEQFFGPGTRLTVL.

This clone was detected only a few times. The chain couples TRBV30 to TRBJ1-2; the match to TRBD1 covers 7 bases. From germline, CDR1 is GTSNPN and CDR2 SVGIG (reference sequence). V lost 0 bases, J lost 7 bases, and 8 bases stayed unmatched. The CDR3 has 14 residues. The CDR3 DNA sequence: TGTGCCTGGAGTGTCGGACAGGTCTTCTTTGGCTACACCTTC. Amino acid sequence: CAWSVGQVFFGYTF.

This rearrangement joins TRBV2 to TRBJ1-5; tentative D call: TRBD1 (5 bases). Germline CDR1 SNHLY, CDR2 FYNNEI. V dropped 7 bases and J dropped 3 bases, with 19 bases sitting between them. The CDR3 extends over 16 amino acids. In DNA form, the CDR3 reads TGTGCCAGCAAGGGGATCGCAGTGGGCTACAATCAGCCCCAGCATTTT. Its protein is CASKGIAVGYNQPQHF.